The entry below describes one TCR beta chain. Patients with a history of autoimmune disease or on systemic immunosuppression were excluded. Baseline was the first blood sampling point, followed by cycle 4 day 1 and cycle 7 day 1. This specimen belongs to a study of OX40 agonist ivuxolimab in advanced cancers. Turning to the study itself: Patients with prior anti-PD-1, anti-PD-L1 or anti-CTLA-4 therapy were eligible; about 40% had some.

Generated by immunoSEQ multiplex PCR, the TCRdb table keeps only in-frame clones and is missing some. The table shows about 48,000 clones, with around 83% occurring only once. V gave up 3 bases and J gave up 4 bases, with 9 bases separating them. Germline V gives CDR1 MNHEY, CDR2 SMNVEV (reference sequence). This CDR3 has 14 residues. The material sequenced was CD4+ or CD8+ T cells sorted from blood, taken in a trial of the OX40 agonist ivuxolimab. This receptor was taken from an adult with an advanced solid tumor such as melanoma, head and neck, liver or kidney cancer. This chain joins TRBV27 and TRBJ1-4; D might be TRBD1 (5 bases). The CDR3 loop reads CASSFGGGNEKLFF. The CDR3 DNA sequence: TGTGCCAGCAGTTTCGGGGGTGGTAATGAAAAACTGTTTTTT.